Presented here are 7 T cell receptor beta chains from one specimen sequenced in a study of T cell responses to AZD1222 COVID-19 vaccine. Clones were sequenced by immunoSEQ multiplex PCR, and TCRdb holds only the in-frame ones, with some missing. Of approximately 100,000 clones in the sample, more than 70% were seen once. This material consisted of peripheral blood, taken 28 days after the second AZD1222 dose. These TCRs come from an adult who received the AZD1222 COVID-19 vaccine.

The rearrangement joins TRBV7-6 to TRBJ2-1, with D tentatively TRBD2 (6 bases). V was shortened by 5 bases and J by 8 bases, with 10 bases between the two germline ends. The germline V gene encodes CDR1 SGHVS and CDR2 FNYEAQ. CDR3 length: 12 amino acids. CDR3 sequence reads: CASSHGGYEQFF. Here the CDR3 DNA reads TGTGCCAGCAGCCATGGGGGGTATGAGCAGTTCTTC. The variable domain in full, completed from reference TRBV7-6 and TRBJ2-1, reads GAGVSQSPRYKVTKRGQDVALRCDPISGHVSLYWYRQALGQGPEFLTYFNYEAQQDKSGLPNDRFSAERPEGSISTLTIQRTEQRDSAMYRCASSHGGYEQFFGPGTRLTVL.

The gene calls are TRBV24-1 and TRBJ2-2; 8 positions agree with TRBD1. V was clipped by 9 bases and J by 4 bases; unmatched bases: 3. The germline gives CDR1 KGHDR, CDR2 SFDVKD. There are 13 residues in the CDR3. The CDR3 is CATQDRVTGELFF. CDR3 in DNA: TGTGCCACCCAGGACAGGGTCACCGGGGAGCTGTTTTTT.

The V gene is TRBV14, the J gene TRBJ2-1; TRBD2 might be the D (7 bases). The CDR3 loop spans 15 amino acids. Germline V gene data show CDR1 as SGHDN and CDR2 as FVKESK. Trimming removed 4 bases at V and 4 bases at J, with 14 bases between. The CDR3 sequence: CASSLRGGLYNEQFF. In DNA form, the CDR3 reads TGTGCCAGCAGCCTGAGGGGGGGACTTTACAATGAGCAGTTCTTC.

This chain uses TRBV2 with TRBJ2-1; perhaps TRBD2 as D (6 bases). Germline V gives CDR1 SNHLY, CDR2 FYNNEI. Deletions cut 4 bases from V and 8 bases from J, with 15 bases between. The CDR3 sequence is 14 residues long. Here the CDR3 DNA reads TGTGCCAGCAGTGGGATTCGCGGGGTAGATGAGCAGTTCTTC. Translation: CASSGIRGVDEQFF.

The chain links TRBV6-5 to TRBJ1-4; 7 positions match TRBD1. CDR1 is MNHEY, CDR2 SVGAGI, per germline. V shed 5 bases and J 6 bases; nucleotides not matched to a gene: 9. The CDR3 length is 15 residues. The CDR3 loop reads CASSPLRGSDEKLFF. In DNA, the CDR3 is TGTGCCAGCAGTCCACTCAGGGGGTCGGATGAAAAACTGTTTTTT.

This chain links TRBV15 with TRBJ2-1; D is unclear. Deletions cut 0 bases from V and 8 bases from J, with 11 bases between. Germline CDR1 is LNHNV and CDR2 is YYDKDF (reference sequence). The CDR3 has 14 amino acids. The CDR3 coding sequence is TGTGCCACCAGCAGAGAAAGATTGAGCGATGAGCAGTTCTTC. Protein: CATSRERLSDEQFF.

The J gene is TRBJ2-2, the V gene TRBV6-4, with 7 bases lining up with TRBD2. With 6 bases clipped from V and 0 bases from J, the junction kept 4 bases outside the gene matches. The CDR3 has 15 amino acids. Germline V gene sequence: CDR1 MRHNA, CDR2 SNTAGT. The CDR3 sequence is CASSAGESNTGELFF. DNA of the CDR3: TGTGCCAGCAGCGCGGGGGAATCGAACACCGGGGAGCTGTTTTTT.